One T cell receptor (beta chain) is described in this entry. The sample belongs to a study of blood T cells in healthy people across ages. This CDR3 has 13 amino acids. J lost 0 bases, V lost 8 bases, and 6 bases had no gene match. Germline CDR1 reads SQVTM; CDR2 reads ANQGSEA. The authors ran a second PCR of 7 to 11 cycles using a sample-barcoded 5' primer and a J-beta primer mix. In TCRdb, the 5' RACE reads were re-called with MiXCR into one record per CDR3 protein. The sample lists about 1.4 million distinct CDR3 sequences, approximately 59% seen once, with over 5% in the top ten. This sequence originates from a man between 18 and 35 years old in good health. The chain links TRBV29-1 to TRBJ2-7; 8 bases are shared with TRBD2. Sample: blood. This CDR3 is CSFTGTSSYEQYF. Here the CDR3 DNA reads TGCAGCTTTACCGGGACTAGCTCCTACGAGCAGTACTTC.